Listed below are T cell receptor beta chains from one sample, sequenced in a study of blood T cells in healthy people across ages. MiXCR was run by TCRdb on the 5' RACE reads, yielding one entry per CDR3 protein. The profile covers roughly 1,300,000 distinct CDR3 sequences, with almost 60% appearing a single time and about 6.3% taken by the ten largest. Sequencing input: blood. Every receptor here comes from a man aged 18 to 29 in good health. Both conserved end residues are part of each CDR3. The D gene is left open where the match is weak. Clone size is given for some rows only: seen once, a few or many times, or a class if the clone is expanded.

D	size	J	V	DNA	CDR3
-	few	TRBJ2-1	TRBV20-1	TGCAGTGCTAGTCGTACTCTAAGCCGCTACAATGAGCAGTTCTTC	CSASRTLSRYNEQFF
TRBD1	-	TRBJ1-5	TRBV18	TGTGCCAGCTCACCGGGACAGGGGGATCAGCCCCAGCATTTT	CASSPGQGDQPQHF
TRBD2	many	TRBJ2-1	TRBV20-1	TGCAGTGCTCCTGGGACTAGAGACTACAATGAGCAGTTCTTC	CSAPGTRDYNEQFF
TRBD2	-	TRBJ2-1	TRBV6-2/TRBV6-3	TGTGCCAGCAGTCCTGGACTAGGTTGGGATGAGCAGTTCTTC	CASSPGLGWDEQFF
-	-	TRBJ2-2	TRBV27	TGTGCCAGCAAACCGGTGGGGATAACCACCGGGGAGCTGTTTTTT	CASKPVGITTGELFF
TRBD2	-	TRBJ2-1	TRBV27	TGTGCCAGCAGCCCCCTAGCGGGGGAGAACAATGAGCAGTTCTTC	CASSPLAGENNEQFF
-	-	TRBJ1-1	TRBV15	TGTGCCACCAGCAGTACAGGACAGACGAACACTGAAGCTTTCTTT	CATSSTGQTNTEAFF
-	once	TRBJ2-5	TRBV6-2/TRBV6-3	TGTGCCAGCAGCCGTTTGGATCAAGAGACCCAGTACTTC	CASSRLDQETQYF
-	-	TRBJ1-1	TRBV29-1	TGCAGCGTTGAAGGGATAGGGGTGGGAACTGAAGCTTTCTTT	CSVEGIGVGTEAFF
-	-	TRBJ2-1	TRBV7-2	TGTGCCAGCAGCTCTACGGTAGGGGATCTGTTCTTC	CASSSTVGDLFF
-	-	TRBJ1-5	TRBV12-3/TRBV12-4	TGTGCCAGCAGCCCCACGGGCAGCTATCAGCCCCAGCATTTT	CASSPTGSYQPQHF
-	-	TRBJ2-5	TRBV5-1	TGCGCCAGCAGCCGTACAGAGAGAGAGACCCAGTACTTC	CASSRTERETQYF
TRBD2	-	TRBJ2-5	TRBV20-1	TGCAGTGCGGGTACTAGCGTCCACAATGAGCAGTACTTC	CSAGTSVHNEQYF
-	-	TRBJ2-7	TRBV4-1	TGCGCCAGCAGCCCAGAGAGAACGTCTTACGAGCAGTACTTC	CASSPERTSYEQYF
-	-	TRBJ2-7	TRBV28	TGTGCCAGCAGGGGGGCAGGCCGCACCGTCTACGAGCAGTACTTC	CASRGAGRTVYEQYF
TRBD1	-	TRBJ2-3	TRBV29-1	TGCAGCGGGACAGGGACAGGGATCCCTCCAGATACGCAGTATTTT	CSGTGTGIPPDTQYF
-	-	TRBJ2-4	TRBV12-3/TRBV12-4	TGTGCCAGCAGTTTATGGGGCGGCAAAAACATTCAGTACTTC	CASSLWGGKNIQYF
-	-	TRBJ1-2	TRBV2	TGTGCCAGCAGTGAAGCATTGAATGGCTACACCTTC	CASSEALNGYTF
TRBD1	-	TRBJ2-1	TRBV3-1	TGTGCCAGCAGCCAAGGGGACAGGGTGAGTGATGAGCAGTTCTTC	CASSQGDRVSDEQFF
TRBD1	-	TRBJ2-7	TRBV5-1	TGCGCCAGCAGCTTGCGAGGGCCGGGACAGGGTTCCTACGAGCAGTACTTC	CASSLRGPGQGSYEQYF
TRBD2	-	TRBJ2-5	TRBV7-2	TGTGCCAGCAGCCTGGGACTAGCGGGGGGGCTGAGAGAGACCCAGTACTTC	CASSLGLAGGLRETQYF
TRBD2	-	TRBJ2-3	TRBV7-2	TGTGCCAGCAGCCTAGTCCTTAGGACTAGCGGGAGTGATACGCAGTATTTT	CASSLVLRTSGSDTQYF
-	-	TRBJ2-7	TRBV29-1	TGCAGCGTCACCTCAGCAAACGCCTACGAGCAGTACTTC	CSVTSANAYEQYF
-	-	TRBJ2-7	TRBV27	TGTGCCAGCAGTTTTCGAGAGAGCGACTACGAGCAGTACTTC	CASSFRESDYEQYF
TRBD1	-	TRBJ1-2	TRBV5-1	TGCGCCAGCAGGATGACAGGGAACTATGGCTACACCTTC	CASRMTGNYGYTF
TRBD2	-	TRBJ2-5	TRBV7-8	TGTGCCAGCAGCTTAGAACTAGCGGGGAGAGCGGGAGAGACCCAGTACTTC	CASSLELAGRAGETQYF
TRBD1	-	TRBJ1-1	TRBV20-1	TGCATTGCTCGAGACAGGGACACTGAAGCTTTCTTT	CIARDRDTEAFF
-	-	TRBJ1-5	TRBV20-1	TGCAGTGCTGGAGGTGTAGGGATTCAGCCCCAGCATTTT	CSAGGVGIQPQHF
-	once	TRBJ2-1	TRBV27	TGTGCCAGCAGGGAAGGACACGCGCATTACAATGAGCAGTTCTTC	CASREGHAHYNEQFF
TRBD2	few	TRBJ2-7	TRBV27	TGTGCCAGCATGGAGGCCCAGCGGGGGAACCCCTACGAGCAGTACTTC	CASMEAQRGNPYEQYF
-	-	TRBJ2-7	TRBV7-2	TGTGCCAGCAGCCTATACACCGGGTCCGGGGGCGAGCAGTACTTC	CASSLYTGSGGEQYF
-	-	TRBJ2-5	TRBV7-7	TGTGCTAGCAGCTTGGGGTCCGGGGTACCCCAAGAGACCCAGTACTTC	CASSLGSGVPQETQYF
TRBD2	-	TRBJ2-3	TRBV28	TGTGCCAGCAATTTTTCCGGGACTAGGTCAGATACGCAGTATTTT	CASNFSGTRSDTQYF
-	many	TRBJ2-7	TRBV6-2/TRBV6-3	TGTGCCAGCAGTTACTCGAGGACATCAGCCTACGAGCAGTACTTC	CASSYSRTSAYEQYF
TRBD2	-	TRBJ2-7	TRBV20-1	TGCAGCTCTAGGTCAAGACTAGCGGACTACGAGCAGTACTTC	CSSRSRLADYEQYF
-	-	TRBJ2-7	TRBV5-5	TGTGCCAGCAGCTTCGGGCAGGGGCCCGCCTACGAGCAGTACTTC	CASSFGQGPAYEQYF
TRBD1	few	TRBJ1-2	TRBV5-1	TGCGCCAGCAGCGAACTGACAGGGCCTGACAACTATGGCTACACCTTC	CASSELTGPDNYGYTF
TRBD2	-	TRBJ2-7	TRBV15	TGTGCCACCAGCAGAGAAGCGGGAACCGAGCAGTACTTC	CATSREAGTEQYF
TRBD2	-	TRBJ2-7	TRBV7-7	TGTGCTAGCAGTTCCTGTAGCGGGGGGACCCCCTACGAGCAGTACTTC	CASSSCSGGTPYEQYF
-	once	TRBJ2-1	TRBV10-3	TGTGCCATCAGTGAGACTAACTGGCGGGTGAAGGGCGCCTACAATGAGCAGTTCTTC	CAISETNWRVKGAYNEQFF
TRBD1	-	TRBJ2-7	TRBV7-9	TGTGCCAGCAGCTTGATTTCAGGGACAGGGGGGAACTACGAGCAGTACTTC	CASSLISGTGGNYEQYF
-	-	TRBJ2-3	TRBV5-1	TGCGCCAGCAGCTTGGCCTGGGATAGGACAGATACGCAGTATTTT	CASSLAWDRTDTQYF
-	-	TRBJ1-4	TRBV15	TGTGCCACCAGCACAGTTGGCAATGAAAAACTGTTTTTT	CATSTVGNEKLFF
-	-	TRBJ1-1	TRBV20-1	TGCAGTGCCATGGGGGGTTACCGCACTGAAGCTTTCTTT	CSAMGGYRTEAFF
TRBD1	once	TRBJ2-6	TRBV3-1	TGTGCCAGCAGCCAAAGGGCTTTTGGACAGGGGCCCTCTGGGGCCAACGCCCTGACTTTC	CASSQRAFGQGPSGANALTF
-	-	TRBJ2-5	TRBV6-6	TGTGCCAGCAGTTACAATAGCTTGGAGACCCAGTACTTC	CASSYNSLETQYF
-	-	TRBJ2-7	TRBV4-1	TGCGCCAGCAGCCAGCAACAGGATTCCTACGAGCAGTACTTC	CASSQQQDSYEQYF
-	-	TRBJ2-7	TRBV12-3/TRBV12-4	TGTGCCAGCAGTTTATTGGGGCCTGCCTACGAGCAGTACTTC	CASSLLGPAYEQYF
-	few	TRBJ2-2	TRBV4-2	TGTGCCAGCAGCCAAGAGAAGAGTGGCGGCTACGAAGTCAATACCGGGGAGCTGTTTTTT	CASSQEKSGGYEVNTGELFF
-	-	TRBJ1-3	TRBV20-1	TGCAGTGCTAGGCAGGCTTCTGGAAACACCATATATTTT	CSARQASGNTIYF
TRBD2	-	TRBJ2-3	TRBV20-1	TGCAGTGCAGTTCTAGCGGGAGGAGGGTACGGCACAGATACGCAGTATTTT	CSAVLAGGGYGTDTQYF
-	-	TRBJ2-7	TRBV27	TGTGCCAGCAGTTTACAGGAGGGACCCTACGAGCAGTACTTC	CASSLQEGPYEQYF
TRBD1	-	TRBJ2-4	TRBV12-3/TRBV12-4	TGTGCCAGCAGGCGACAGGGCGGGTTATTACAGTACTTC	CASRRQGGLLQYF